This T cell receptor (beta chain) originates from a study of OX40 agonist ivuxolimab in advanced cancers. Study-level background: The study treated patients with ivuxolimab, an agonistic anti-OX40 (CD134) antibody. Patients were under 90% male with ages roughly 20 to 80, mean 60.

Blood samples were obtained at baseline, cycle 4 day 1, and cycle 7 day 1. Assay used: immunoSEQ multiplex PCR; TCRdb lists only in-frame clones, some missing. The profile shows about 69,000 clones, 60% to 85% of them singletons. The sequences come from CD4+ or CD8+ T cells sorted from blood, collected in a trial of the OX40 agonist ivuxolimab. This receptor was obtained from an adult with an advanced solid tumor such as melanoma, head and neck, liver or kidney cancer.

CDR3 sequence: CASSALTSGRDNEQFF. The CDR3 DNA reads as TGTGCCAGCTCAGCCTTGACTAGCGGGAGAGACAATGAGCAGTTCTTC. The V gene is TRBV18, the J gene TRBJ2-1, with 12 bases matching TRBD2. The CDR3 is 16 residues long. Germline V gene sequence: CDR1 KGHSH, CDR2 LQKENI. Unmatched junction bases numbered 7, after V lost 5 bases and J lost 5 bases. The full variable domain, completed using reference TRBV18 and TRBJ2-1, is NAGVMQNPRHLVRRRGQEARLRCSPMKGHSHVYWYRQLPEEGLKFMVYLQKENIIDESGMPKERFSAEFPKEGPSILRIQQVVRGDSAAYFCASSALTSGRDNEQFFGPGTRLTVL.